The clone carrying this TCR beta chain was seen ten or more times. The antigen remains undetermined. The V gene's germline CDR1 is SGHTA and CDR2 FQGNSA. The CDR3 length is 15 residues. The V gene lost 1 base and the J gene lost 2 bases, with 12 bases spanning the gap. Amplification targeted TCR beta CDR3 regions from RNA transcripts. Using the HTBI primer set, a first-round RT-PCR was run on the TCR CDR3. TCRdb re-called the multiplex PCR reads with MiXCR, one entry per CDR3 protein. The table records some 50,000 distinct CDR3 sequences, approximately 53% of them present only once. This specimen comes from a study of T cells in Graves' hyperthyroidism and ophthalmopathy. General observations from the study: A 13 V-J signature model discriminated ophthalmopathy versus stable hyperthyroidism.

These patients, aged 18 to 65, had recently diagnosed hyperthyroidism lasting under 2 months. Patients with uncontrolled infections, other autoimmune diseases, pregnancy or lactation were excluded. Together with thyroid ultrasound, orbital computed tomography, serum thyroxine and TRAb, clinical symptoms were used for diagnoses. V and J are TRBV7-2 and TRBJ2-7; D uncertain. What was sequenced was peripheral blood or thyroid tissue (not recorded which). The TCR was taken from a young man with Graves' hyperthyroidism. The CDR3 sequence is CASSLGWVVTYEQYF. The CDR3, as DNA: TGTGCCAGCAGCTTAGGCTGGGTAGTGACCTACGAGCAGTACTTC.